These 2 T cell receptor beta chains came from one sample sequenced in a study of beta chain features in type 1 diabetes. Sequencing targeted expressed TCRB transcripts, as all isolated RNA had been reverse transcribed. The method was immunoSEQ multiplex PCR; TCRdb's version includes in-frame clones alone and lacks a portion of them. Counted here are over 150,000 clones, 7.5% to 9.5% occurring once; the ten biggest clones make up approximately 0.56%. Their antigens remain unidentified. Study findings and constraints: Shorter TCRB CDR3s, moderately but significantly so, were found in Type 1 diabetes patients in all four CD4+ subsets.

What was sequenced was central memory CD4+ T cells from blood. The receptor set was obtained from a woman under 30 with type 1 diabetes.

The chain recombines TRBV19 with TRBJ2-5; 8 bases are a match to TRBD2. The CDR3 contains 15 residues. Per the germline V gene, CDR1 is LNHDA and CDR2 is SQIVND (reference sequence). V lost 5 bases, J lost 2 bases, and 7 bases stayed unmatched. DNA of the CDR3: TGTGCCAGTAGTCCCGGGGGGGGGCGGCAAGAGACCCAGTACTTC. Amino acid sequence: CASSPGGGRQETQYF.

The V gene is TRBV5-1, the J gene TRBJ2-3; possibly TRBD1 for D (5 bases). V lost 7 bases to trimming and J lost 1 base, with 13 bases between them. The CDR3 is 14 amino acids. Looked up from germline, CDR1 is SGHRS and CDR2 is YFSETQ. CDR3 sequence: CASFRTPGTDTQYF. The CDR3 nucleotides are TGCGCCAGCTTCAGGACACCTGGCACAGATACGCAGTATTTT.